This T cell receptor (beta chain) was recovered during a study of OX40 agonist ivuxolimab in advanced cancers. This clone was detected once. Sequenced by immunoSEQ multiplex PCR; TCRdb stores in-frame clones only, minus some. The sample records about 86,000 clones, about 83% being singletons. V was shortened by 0 bases and J by 8 bases, with 10 bases between the two germline ends. Germline CDR1 reads MNHEY; CDR2 reads SVGAGI. CDR3 length: 14 residues. The source was CD4+ or CD8+ T cells sorted from blood, collected in a trial of the OX40 agonist ivuxolimab. The origin of this receptor is an adult with an advanced solid tumor such as melanoma, head and neck, liver or kidney cancer. This chain joins TRBV6-5 and TRBJ1-4; a weak D match, TRBD1 (5 bases). The chain's CDR3 is CASSYSNRPEKLFF. The CDR3, as DNA: TGTGCCAGCAGTTACTCGAACAGGCCAGAAAAACTGTTTTTT.